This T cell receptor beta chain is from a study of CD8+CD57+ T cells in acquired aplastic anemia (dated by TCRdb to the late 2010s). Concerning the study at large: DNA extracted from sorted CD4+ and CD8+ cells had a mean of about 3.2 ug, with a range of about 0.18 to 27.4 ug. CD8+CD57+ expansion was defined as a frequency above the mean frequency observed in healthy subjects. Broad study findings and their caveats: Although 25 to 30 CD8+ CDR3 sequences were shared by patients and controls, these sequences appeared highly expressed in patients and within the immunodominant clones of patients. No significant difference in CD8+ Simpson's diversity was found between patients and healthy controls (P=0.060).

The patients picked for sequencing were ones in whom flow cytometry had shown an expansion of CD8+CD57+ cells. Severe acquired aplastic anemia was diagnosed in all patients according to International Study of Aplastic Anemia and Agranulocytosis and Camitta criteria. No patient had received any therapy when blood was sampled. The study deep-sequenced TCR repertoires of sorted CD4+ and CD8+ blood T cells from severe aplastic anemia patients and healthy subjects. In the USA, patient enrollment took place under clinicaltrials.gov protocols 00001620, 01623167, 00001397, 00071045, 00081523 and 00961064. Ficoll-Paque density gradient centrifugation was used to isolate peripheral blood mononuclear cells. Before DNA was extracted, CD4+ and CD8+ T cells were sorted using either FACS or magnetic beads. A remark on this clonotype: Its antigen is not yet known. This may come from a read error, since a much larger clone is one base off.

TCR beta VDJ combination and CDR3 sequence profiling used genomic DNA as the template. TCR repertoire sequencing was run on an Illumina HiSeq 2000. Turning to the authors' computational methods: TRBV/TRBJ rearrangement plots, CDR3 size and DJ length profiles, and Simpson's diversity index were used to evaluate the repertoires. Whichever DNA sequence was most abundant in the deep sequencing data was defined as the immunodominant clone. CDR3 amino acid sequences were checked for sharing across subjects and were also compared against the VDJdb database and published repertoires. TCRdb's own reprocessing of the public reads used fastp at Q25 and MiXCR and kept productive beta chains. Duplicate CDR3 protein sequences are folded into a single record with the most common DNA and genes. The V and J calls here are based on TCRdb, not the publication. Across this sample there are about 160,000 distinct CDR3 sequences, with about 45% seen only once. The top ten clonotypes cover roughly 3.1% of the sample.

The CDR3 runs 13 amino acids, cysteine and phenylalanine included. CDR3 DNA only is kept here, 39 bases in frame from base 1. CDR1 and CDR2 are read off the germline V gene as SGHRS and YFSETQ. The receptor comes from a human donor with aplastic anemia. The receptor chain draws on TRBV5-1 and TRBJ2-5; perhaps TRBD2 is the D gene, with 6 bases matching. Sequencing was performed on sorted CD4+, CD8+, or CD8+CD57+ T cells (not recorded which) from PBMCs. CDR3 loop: CASSLTSQVTQYF. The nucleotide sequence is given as TGCGCCAGCAGCTTAACTAGCCAAGTGACCCAGTACTTC.